The text below deals with one T cell receptor (beta chain). Its specificity is not known. The PCR ran on 60 Vbeta and 13 Jbeta primers. Some clones are missing from TCRdb's copy, which holds only in-frame ones; the method was immunoSEQ multiplex PCR. The top ten hold 13% of the sample, which has about 160,000 clones, 75% to 85% seen once. These data originate in a study of cytomegalovirus exposure and HLA in healthy donors. As for the study in general: Findings of an earlier analysis included some 120 million unique TCR beta sequences from 200 million or so T cells.

Study outcomes and limitations: Data from an earlier analysis indicated that most TCR beta V segments were productive either about 87% or about 30% of the time.

Nominally healthy donors were sampled, though unrecorded immune exposures were likely. Sequenced input: PBMCs. The clonotype originates from a woman between 45 and 60 years old in good health and CMV-seronegative.

DNA for the CDR3: TGTGCCAGCAGCTTAGGTGCTAGCGGGGGCACAGATACGCAGTATTTT. It is translated as CASSLGASGGTDTQYF. The chain joins TRBV7-2 to TRBJ2-3; 9 bases map to TRBD2. The CDR3 loop spans 16 amino acids. From germline, CDR1 is SGHTA and CDR2 FQGNSA. V shed 1 base and J 1 base; nucleotides not matched to a gene: 3.